One sample yielded the 12 T cell receptor beta chains listed below, sequenced in a study of T-cell memory formation after mild COVID-19. Via MiXCR, TCRdb re-called the 5' RACE reads, giving one row per CDR3 protein. The sample yields tens of thousands of distinct CDR3 sequences, more than 13% seen once. Sequencing was performed on PBMCs or a T cell subset sorted from them (not recorded which). These receptors were collected from a man aged 18 to 29 who had mild COVID-19 (a few samples of this study predate the infection). Cell type and time point are not known.

This clonotype showed up many times. This chain links TRBV12-3 or TRBV12-4 with TRBJ2-3; a weak D match, TRBD2 (5 bases). The V and J ends lost 0 bases and 12 bases respectively, with 16 bases between them. The CDR3 length is 14 residues. CDR3: CASSLAVGGQLQYF. The CDR3 DNA sequence: TGTGCCAGCAGTTTAGCGGTTGGCGGGCAGTTACAGTATTTT.

V is TRBV6-6 and J is TRBJ2-7; D is ambiguous. CDR3 length: 13 residues. V lost 3 bases and J lost 0, with 6 bases in between. Per the germline V gene, CDR1 is MNHNY and CDR2 is SVGAGI (reference sequence). The CDR3 sequence is CASSYRSSYEQYV. CDR3 sequence (DNA): TGTGCCAGCAGTTATCGGAGCTCCTACGAGCAGTACGTC.

The chain combines TRBV13 with TRBJ1-4; a weak D match, TRBD1 (6 bases). The CDR3 is made up of 15 amino acids. The V and J ends lost 4 bases and 8 bases respectively, with 17 bases between them. Germline V lookup: CDR1 PRHDT, CDR2 FYEKMQ (reference sequence). The DNA of the CDR3 is TGTGCCAGCAGCTGGGCGTTGGGGGCCGGGGAAAAACTGTTTTTT. Its protein product is CASSWALGAGEKLFF.

This clonotype was observed a handful of times. The J gene is TRBJ1-5, the V gene TRBV24-1; D uncertain. Germline V gene data show CDR1 as KGHDR and CDR2 as SFDVKD. V was cut by 4 bases and J by 0 bases, with 9 bases left in between. The CDR3 sequence is 15 residues long. Here the CDR3 reads CATSDSRNSNQPQHF. The CDR3 nucleotides read TGTGCCACCAGTGACTCTCGGAATAGCAATCAGCCCCAGCATTTT.

This chain uses TRBV29-1 with TRBJ1-1; D remains ambiguous. The CDR3 contains 12 residues. Germline V CDR1 and CDR2: SQVTM, ANQGSEA. The V end lost 8 bases, the J end lost 3 bases, and 13 bases lay between the germline ends. CDR3 sequence reads: CSYLGPYTEAFF. In DNA form, the CDR3 reads TGCAGCTATTTGGGCCCATACACTGAAGCTTTCTTT.

In its sample, this clonotype was seen many times. As DNA, the CDR3 is TGCGCCAGCAGCTTGGGACAGGGGTGGCCCAAAAACATTCAGTACTTC. This codes for CASSLGQGWPKNIQYF. The rearrangement uses TRBV5-1 and TRBJ2-4, with 8 bases matching TRBD1. Per the germline V gene, CDR1 is SGHRS and CDR2 is YFSETQ. This CDR3 has 16 residues. The J segment lost 2 bases and the V segment lost 0 bases, leaving 4 bases of the junction unmatched.

This chain uses TRBV7-9 with TRBJ2-7; TRBD2 might be the D (6 bases). The CDR3 covers 17 residues. Trimming cost V 5 bases and J 9 bases, with 29 bases left between them. From germline, CDR1 is SEHNR and CDR2 FQNEAQ (reference sequence). CDR3 residues: CASSHLPGLLIIRGQYF. CDR3 DNA: TGTGCCAGCAGCCATCTCCCGGGACTGTTGATCATTCGGGGGCAGTACTTC. The full variable domain, its missing parts supplied by reference TRBV7-9 and TRBJ2-7, is DTGVSQNPRHKITKRGQNVTFRCDPISEHNRLYWYRQTLGQGPEFLTYFQNEAQLEKSRLLSDRFSAERPKGSFSTLEIQRTEQGDSAMYLCASSHLPGLLIIRGQYFGPGTRLTVT.

The chain links TRBV19 to TRBJ1-1; D possibly corresponds to TRBD1 (6 bases). V was trimmed by 7 bases and J by 3 bases, leaving 12 bases between them. Germline V gene sequence: CDR1 LNHDA, CDR2 SQIVND (reference sequence). This CDR3 is 13 amino acids long. The CDR3 DNA reads as TGTGCCAGTACTCAGGGGTTACACACTGAAGCTTTCTTT. Protein sequence: CASTQGLHTEAFF.

The chain has TRBV4-1 and TRBJ2-3, with 11 bases aligning to TRBD2. The V segment lost 4 bases and the J segment 3 bases; nucleotides outside the gene matches: 6. CDR3 length equals 16 residues. CDR1 and CDR2 from the germline V gene are MGHRA and YSYEKL. Here the CDR3 reads CASSPVAGGRTDTQYF. The CDR3 nucleotides read TGCGCCAGCAGCCCTGTAGCGGGGGGGCGGACAGATACGCAGTATTTT.

This clonotype was counted a few times. This chain connects TRBV6-5 to TRBJ1-2; no reliable D call. The CDR3 runs to 14 residues. CDR1 is MNHEY and CDR2 is SVGAGI in the germline V gene. The V end lost 5 bases, the J end lost 4 bases, and 14 bases lay between the germline ends. The CDR3 loop is CASSTAIGGYGYTF. The DNA of the CDR3 is TGTGCCAGCAGTACCGCCATAGGCGGCTATGGCTACACCTTC.

This rearrangement joins TRBV4-1 to TRBJ1-2; D gene uncertain. CDR3 length: 15 residues. Germline lookup yields CDR1 MGHRA and CDR2 YSYEKL. V lost 1 base to trimming and J lost 2 bases, with 11 bases between them. This CDR3 is CASSQGVRPNYGYTF. The CDR3 coding sequence is TGCGCCAGCAGCCAAGGAGTGAGGCCCAACTATGGCTACACCTTC.

This clonotype was seen only a few times. The V call is TRBV29-1, the J call TRBJ2-7; possibly TRBD1 or TRBD2 for D (6 bases each). Germline values: CDR1 SQVTM, CDR2 ANQGSEA. The CDR3 consists of 12 residues. Trimming removed 7 bases at V and 5 bases at J, with 15 bases between. The DNA of the CDR3 is TGCAGCGCCCGTCCGGGGGCAAACGAGCAGTACTTC. Amino acids: CSARPGANEQYF.